This T cell receptor (beta chain) is drawn from a study of blood T cell repertoires in COVID-19. The wider study: Spain, Italy and the United States supplied samples that represented acute and convalescent COVID-19. PBMCs, B-cell-depleted T cells, or T cells were the source of the cDNA or gDNA that made up the material.

As originally analysed: Nucleated cell number was recorded as an estimate derived from reference gene primer amplification. TCRdb's copy holds only in-frame clones and misses some; the assay was immunoSEQ multiplex PCR. That table furnishes V, J and clone size, whereas the DNA furnished D and trimming. The sample holds 90,000 to 100,000 clones, approximately 84% seen once. J gave up 3 bases and V 0 bases, and 3 bases lay outside the gene matches. Germline V gene lookup returns CDR1 SGHNT and CDR2 YYREEE (reference sequence). The CDR3 is 15 residues long. The chain combines TRBV5-4 with TRBJ2-3; the match to TRBD2 covers 8 bases. This sequence originates from an older man with acute or convalescent COVID-19. The source material was peripheral blood. The CDR3 here is CASSLGGRRTDTQYF. For the CDR3, the DNA is TGTGCCAGCAGCTTGGGCGGGAGGAGAACAGATACGCAGTATTTT.